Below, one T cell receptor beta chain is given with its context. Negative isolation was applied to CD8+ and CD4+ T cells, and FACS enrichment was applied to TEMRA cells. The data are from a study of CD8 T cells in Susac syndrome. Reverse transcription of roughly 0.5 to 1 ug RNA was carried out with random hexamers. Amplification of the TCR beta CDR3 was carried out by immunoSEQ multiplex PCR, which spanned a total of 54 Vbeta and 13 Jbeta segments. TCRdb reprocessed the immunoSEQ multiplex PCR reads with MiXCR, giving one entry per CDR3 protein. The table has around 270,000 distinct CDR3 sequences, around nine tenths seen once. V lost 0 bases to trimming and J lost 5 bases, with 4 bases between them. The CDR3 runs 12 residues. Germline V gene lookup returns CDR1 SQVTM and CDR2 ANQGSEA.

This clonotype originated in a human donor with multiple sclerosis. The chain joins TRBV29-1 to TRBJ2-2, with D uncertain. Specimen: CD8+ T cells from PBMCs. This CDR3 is CSVEDQTGELFF. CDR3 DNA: TGCAGCGTTGAAGATCAGACCGGGGAGCTGTTTTTT.